In its sample, the clone carrying this T cell receptor (beta chain) was seen once. Antigen specificity is unknown. The data were produced by immunoSEQ multiplex PCR, yet TCRdb's version contains in-frame clones alone and is incomplete. Among roughly 49,000 clones, 65% to 85% were seen once, and the ten largest hold just over 4%. This entry belongs to a study of T cells in tumors after PD-1 blockade. On the study more broadly: Excluded were patients with checkpoint blockade, immunosuppressants, or radiotherapy or other anti-cancer therapy within 4 weeks.

CDR3 length equals 14 residues. Germline CDR1 reads LGHDT; CDR2 reads YNNKEL (reference sequence). J gave up 5 bases and V 4 bases, and 6 bases lay outside the gene matches. Genomic DNA template from tumor biopsies or peripheral blood, about 616 ng to 6,500 ng input. General observations from the study: Blood contained roughly two fifths of the tumor's TCR clonotypes.

The starting material was PBMCs, obtained before anti-PD-1 treatment. This receptor was obtained from a human donor with basal cell carcinoma. The V and J genes are TRBV3-1 (or the pseudogene TRBV3-2) and TRBJ2-7, with TRBD1 matching over 9 bases. Here the CDR3 DNA reads TGTGCCAGCAGCCTAGGGACAGGGACCCACGAGCAGTACTTC. Protein product: CASSLGTGTHEQYF.